This T cell receptor (beta chain) was captured in a study of neurological immune-mediated disorders. Study results and limitations: Multiple sclerosis patients had less TCR clonal expansion than even healthy controls, unlike HTLV-1-associated myelopathy.

The V gene lost 3 bases and the J gene lost 4 bases, with 8 bases spanning the gap. CDR3 length equals 13 residues. Germline V CDR1 and CDR2: SGHRS, YFSETQ. The cDNA was synthesized by 5'RACE incorporating 10-nucleotide random UMIs. TCRdb redid the calling of the 5' RACE reads with MiXCR, one entry per CDR3 protein. The data contain 85,000 to 90,000 distinct CDR3 sequences, approximately 3.5% of them singletons. In its sample, this clonotype was seen many times. The antigen remains unidentified. The sequence was collected from a woman in her forties or fifties with multiple sclerosis. This chain joins TRBV5-1 and TRBJ2-1; D remains ambiguous. The specimen sequenced was PBMCs. CDR3 sequence: CASSSVNYNEQFF. CDR3 coding DNA: TGCGCCAGCAGCTCCGTGAATTACAATGAGCAGTTCTTC.